This T cell receptor (beta chain) stems from a study of blood T cell repertoires in COVID-19. The overall study: Collection of acute and convalescent COVID-19 samples took place in the United States, Italy and Spain.

Clones were read by immunoSEQ multiplex PCR, and TCRdb kept only the in-frame ones, dropping some. Among 160,000 or so clones listed, 75% to 90% were seen once. The V end lost 3 bases, the J end lost 10 bases, and 13 bases lay between the germline ends. This CDR3 spans 14 amino acids. Germline V gene sequence: CDR1 MNHNS, CDR2 SASEGT. The V gene is TRBV6-1, the J gene TRBJ1-6; D gene ambiguous. The sequence was collected from a woman aged 70-85 years with acute or convalescent COVID-19. Sequenced sample: peripheral blood. The CDR3 region is CASSERVIGSPLHF. CDR3 coding DNA: TGTGCCAGCAGTGAGAGGGTAATTGGCTCACCCCTCCACTTT.